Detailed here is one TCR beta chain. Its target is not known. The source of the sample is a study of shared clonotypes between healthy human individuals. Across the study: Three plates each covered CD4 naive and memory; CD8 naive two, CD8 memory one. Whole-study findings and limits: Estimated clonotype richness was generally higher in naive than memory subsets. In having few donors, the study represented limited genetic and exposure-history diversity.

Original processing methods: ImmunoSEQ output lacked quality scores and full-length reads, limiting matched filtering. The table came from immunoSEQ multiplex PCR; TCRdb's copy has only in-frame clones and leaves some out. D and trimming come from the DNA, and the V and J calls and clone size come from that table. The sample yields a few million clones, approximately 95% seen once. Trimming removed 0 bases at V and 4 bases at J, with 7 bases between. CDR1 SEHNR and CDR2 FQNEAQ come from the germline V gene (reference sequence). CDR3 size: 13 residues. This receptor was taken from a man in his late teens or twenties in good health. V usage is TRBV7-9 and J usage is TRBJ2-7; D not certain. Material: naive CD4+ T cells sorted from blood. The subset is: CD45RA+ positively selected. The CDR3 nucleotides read TGTGCCAGCAGCTTAGCCTGGGGATACGAGCAGTACTTC. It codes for CASSLAWGYEQYF.